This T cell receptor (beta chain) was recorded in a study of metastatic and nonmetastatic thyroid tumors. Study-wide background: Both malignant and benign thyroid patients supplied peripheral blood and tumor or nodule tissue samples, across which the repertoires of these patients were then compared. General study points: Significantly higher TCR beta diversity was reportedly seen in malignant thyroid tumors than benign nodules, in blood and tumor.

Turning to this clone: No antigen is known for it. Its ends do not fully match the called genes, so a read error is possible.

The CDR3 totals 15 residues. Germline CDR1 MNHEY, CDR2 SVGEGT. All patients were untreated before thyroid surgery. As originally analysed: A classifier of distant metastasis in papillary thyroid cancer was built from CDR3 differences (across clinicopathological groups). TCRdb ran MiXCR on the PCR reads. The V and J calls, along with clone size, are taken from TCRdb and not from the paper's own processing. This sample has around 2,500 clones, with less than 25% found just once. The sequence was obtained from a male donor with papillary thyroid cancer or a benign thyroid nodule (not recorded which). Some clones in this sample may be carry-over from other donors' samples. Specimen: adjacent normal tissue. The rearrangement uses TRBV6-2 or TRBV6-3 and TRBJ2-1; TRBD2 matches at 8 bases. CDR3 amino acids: CAISFSGMEVNVQFF. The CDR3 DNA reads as TGTGCCATCAGTTTTAGCGGGATGGAGGTCAATGTGCAGTTCTTC.